Following are 5 T cell receptor beta chains from one sample sequenced in a study of T-cell memory formation after mild COVID-19. TCRdb reprocessed the 5' RACE reads with MiXCR, giving one entry per CDR3 protein. Of fewer than 150,000 distinct CDR3 sequences listed, about a sixth are singletons. Sequenced input: PBMCs or a T cell subset sorted from them (not recorded which). These TCRs come from a man younger than 35 who had mild COVID-19 (a few samples of this study predate the infection). Cell type and time point are not known.

This clonotype has more than one count but fewer than ten. The V and J genes are TRBV7-2 and TRBJ1-1; D not resolved. V was trimmed by 3 bases and J by 4 bases, leaving 12 bases between them. This CDR3 comprises 14 residues. Germline V gene lookup returns CDR1 SGHTA and CDR2 FQGNSA. The CDR3 nucleotides read TGTGCCAGCAGCTTGGGGAGGAGAAGCACTGAAGCTTTCTTT. This gives the protein CASSLGRRSTEAFF.

This clonotype was found many times. The chain has TRBV5-6 and TRBJ2-3, with 10 bases lining up with TRBD2. The CDR3 sequence is 16 residues long. Unmatched junction bases numbered 5, after V lost 4 bases and J lost 0 bases. Germline CDR1 reads SGHDT; CDR2 reads YYEEEE. This CDR3 reads CASSIRLAGSTDTQYF. The CDR3 DNA follows: TGTGCCAGCAGCATACGACTAGCGGGCAGCACAGATACGCAGTATTTT.

The V gene is TRBV20-1, the J gene TRBJ1-4; D is ambiguous. The length of the CDR3 is 12 residues. The germline V and J ends were trimmed by 4 bases and 6 bases, with 9 bases remaining between them. Germline CDR1 reads DFQATT; CDR2 reads SNEGSKA (reference sequence). Written as DNA, the CDR3 is TGCAGTGCTACCGCACCCTATGAAAAACTGTTTTTT. It yields the protein CSATAPYEKLFF.

This chain uses TRBV6-5 with TRBJ2-3; either TRBD1 or TRBD2 may fit D (5 bases each). Germline values: CDR1 MNHEY, CDR2 SVGAGI. The CDR3 spans 12 residues. Trimming took off 2 bases at V and 11 bases at J, with 11 bases between the two ends. CDR3 sequence reads: CASSYRAGRQYF. CDR3 sequence (DNA): TGTGCCAGCAGTTACCGGGCAGGGAGGCAGTATTTT.

The chain joins TRBV7-2 to TRBJ1-2, with a tentative D call TRBD1 (5 bases). The CDR3 loop spans 14 amino acids. Trimming left V 4 bases short and J 2 bases short, with 11 bases between. Per germline, CDR1 SGHTA and CDR2 FQGNSA. Here the CDR3 reads CASSSGPGNYGYTF. CDR3 coding DNA: TGTGCCAGCAGCTCAGGGCCGGGGAACTATGGCTACACCTTC.